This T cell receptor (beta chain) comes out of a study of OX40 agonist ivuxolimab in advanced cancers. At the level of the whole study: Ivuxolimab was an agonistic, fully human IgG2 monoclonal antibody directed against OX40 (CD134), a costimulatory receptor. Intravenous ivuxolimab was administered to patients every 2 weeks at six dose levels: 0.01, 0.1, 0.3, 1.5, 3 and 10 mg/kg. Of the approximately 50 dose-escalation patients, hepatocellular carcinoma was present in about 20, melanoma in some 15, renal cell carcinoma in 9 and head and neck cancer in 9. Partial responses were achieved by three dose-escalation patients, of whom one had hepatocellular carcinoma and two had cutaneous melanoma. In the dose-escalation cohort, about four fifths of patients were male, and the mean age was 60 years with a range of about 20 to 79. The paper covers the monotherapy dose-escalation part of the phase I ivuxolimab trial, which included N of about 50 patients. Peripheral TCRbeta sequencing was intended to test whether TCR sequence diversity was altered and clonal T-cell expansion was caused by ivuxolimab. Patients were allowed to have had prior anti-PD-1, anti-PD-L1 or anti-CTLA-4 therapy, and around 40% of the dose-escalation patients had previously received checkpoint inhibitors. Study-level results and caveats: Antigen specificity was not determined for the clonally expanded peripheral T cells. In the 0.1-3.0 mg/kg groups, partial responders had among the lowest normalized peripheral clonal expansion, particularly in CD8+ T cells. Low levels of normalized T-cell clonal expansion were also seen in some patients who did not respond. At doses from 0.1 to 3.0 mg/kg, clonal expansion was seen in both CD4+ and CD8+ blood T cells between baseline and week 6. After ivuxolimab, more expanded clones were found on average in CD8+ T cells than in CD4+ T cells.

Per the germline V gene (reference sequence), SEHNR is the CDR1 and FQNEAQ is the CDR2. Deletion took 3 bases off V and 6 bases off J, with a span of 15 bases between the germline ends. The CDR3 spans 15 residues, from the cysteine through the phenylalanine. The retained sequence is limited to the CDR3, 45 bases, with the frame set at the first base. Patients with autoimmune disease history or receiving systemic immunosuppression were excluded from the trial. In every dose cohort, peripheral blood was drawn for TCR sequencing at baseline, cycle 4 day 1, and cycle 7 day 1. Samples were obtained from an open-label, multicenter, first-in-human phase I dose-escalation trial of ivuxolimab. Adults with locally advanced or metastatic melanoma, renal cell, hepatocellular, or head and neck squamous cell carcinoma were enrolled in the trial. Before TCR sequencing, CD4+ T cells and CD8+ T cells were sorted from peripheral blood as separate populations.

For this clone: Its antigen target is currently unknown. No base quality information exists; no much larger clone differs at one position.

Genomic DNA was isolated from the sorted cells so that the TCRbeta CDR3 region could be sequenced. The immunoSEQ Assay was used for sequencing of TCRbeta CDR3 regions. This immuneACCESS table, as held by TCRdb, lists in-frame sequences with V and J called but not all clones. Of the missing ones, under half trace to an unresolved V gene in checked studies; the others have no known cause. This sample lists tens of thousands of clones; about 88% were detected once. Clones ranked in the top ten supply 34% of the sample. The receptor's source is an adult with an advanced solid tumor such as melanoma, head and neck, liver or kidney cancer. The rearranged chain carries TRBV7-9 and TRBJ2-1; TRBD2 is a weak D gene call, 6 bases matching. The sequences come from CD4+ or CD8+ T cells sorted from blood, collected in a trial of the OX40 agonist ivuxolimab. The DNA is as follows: TGTGCCAGCAGCTTGGGGGGACCAGCCCCCAATGAGCAGTTCTTC. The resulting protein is CASSLGGPAPNEQFF.